This T cell receptor beta chain was documented in a study of OX40 agonist ivuxolimab in advanced cancers. Study at large: Aged roughly 23 to 85 with a mean of 60 years, they were approximately 79% male. The eligibility criteria allowed prior anti-PD-1, anti-PD-L1 or anti-CTLA-4 therapy, and 30% to 40% had some. Whole-study results and caveats: The antigens recognized by the expanded peripheral T cells, that is their antigen specificity, were not determined.

Details on this clone: Its cognate antigen is unknown.

The repertoire was sequenced with immunoSEQ multiplex PCR; TCRdb's copy has only in-frame clones and lacks some. In the table there are about 61,000 clones, around 86% of which are singletons. With 7 bases removed from V and 4 bases from J, the gap between germline ends came to 19 bases. The germline CDR1 and CDR2 sequences are SEHNR and FQNEAQ (reference sequence). This CDR3 comprises 15 residues. The rearrangement uses TRBV7-9 and TRBJ1-1; maybe TRBD1 (5 bases). This TCR derives from an adult with an advanced solid tumor such as melanoma, head and neck, liver or kidney cancer. This sample comprised CD4+ or CD8+ T cells sorted from blood, obtained in a trial of the OX40 agonist ivuxolimab. This CDR3 reads CASITDGAGRTEAFF. The CDR3 DNA reads as TGTGCCAGCATCACCGACGGGGCAGGGCGCACTGAAGCTTTCTTT.